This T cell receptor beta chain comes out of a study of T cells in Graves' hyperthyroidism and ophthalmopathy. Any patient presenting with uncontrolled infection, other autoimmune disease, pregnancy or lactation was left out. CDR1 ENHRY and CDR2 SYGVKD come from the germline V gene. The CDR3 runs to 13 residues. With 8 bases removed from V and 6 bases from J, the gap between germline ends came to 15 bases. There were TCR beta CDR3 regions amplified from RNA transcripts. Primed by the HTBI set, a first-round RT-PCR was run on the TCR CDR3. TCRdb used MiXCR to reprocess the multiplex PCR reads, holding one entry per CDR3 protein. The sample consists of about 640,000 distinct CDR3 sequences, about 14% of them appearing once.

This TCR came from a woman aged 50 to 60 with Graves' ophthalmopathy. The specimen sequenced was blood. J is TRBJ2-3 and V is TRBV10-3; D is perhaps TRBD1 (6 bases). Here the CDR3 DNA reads TGTGCCATCCGGGCATTGGGGGCGGATACGCAGTATTTT. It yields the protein CAIRALGADTQYF.